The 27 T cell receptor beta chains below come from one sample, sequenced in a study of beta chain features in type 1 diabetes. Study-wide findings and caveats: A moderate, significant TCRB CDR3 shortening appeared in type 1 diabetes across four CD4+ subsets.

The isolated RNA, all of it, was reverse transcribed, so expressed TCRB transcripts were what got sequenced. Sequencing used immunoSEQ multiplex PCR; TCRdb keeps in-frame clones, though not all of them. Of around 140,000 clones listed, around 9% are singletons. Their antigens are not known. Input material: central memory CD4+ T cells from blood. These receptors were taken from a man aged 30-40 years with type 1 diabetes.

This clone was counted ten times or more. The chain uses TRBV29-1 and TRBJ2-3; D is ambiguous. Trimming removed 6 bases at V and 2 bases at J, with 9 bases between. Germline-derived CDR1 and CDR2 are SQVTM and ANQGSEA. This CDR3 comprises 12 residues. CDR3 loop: CSVTPPTDTQYF. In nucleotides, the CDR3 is TGCAGCGTCACTCCCCCCACAGATACGCAGTATTTT.

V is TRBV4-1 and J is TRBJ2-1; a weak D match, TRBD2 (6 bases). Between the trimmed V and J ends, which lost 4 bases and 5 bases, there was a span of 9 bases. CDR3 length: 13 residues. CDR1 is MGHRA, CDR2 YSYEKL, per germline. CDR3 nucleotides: TGCGCCAGCAGCCGAACTAGCAACAATGAGCAGTTCTTC. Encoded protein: CASSRTSNNEQFF.

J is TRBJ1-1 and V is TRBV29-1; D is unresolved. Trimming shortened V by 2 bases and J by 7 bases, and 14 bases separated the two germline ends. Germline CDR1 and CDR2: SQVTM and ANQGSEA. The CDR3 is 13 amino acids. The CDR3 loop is CSVEIGGGIEAFF. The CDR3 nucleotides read TGCAGCGTTGAAATAGGTGGAGGGATTGAAGCTTTCTTT.

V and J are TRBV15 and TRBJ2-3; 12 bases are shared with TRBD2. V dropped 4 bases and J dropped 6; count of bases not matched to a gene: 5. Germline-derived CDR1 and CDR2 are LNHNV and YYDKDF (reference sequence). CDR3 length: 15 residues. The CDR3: CATSKRLAGVDTQYF. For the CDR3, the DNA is TGTGCCACCAGCAAACGACTAGCGGGGGTTGATACGCAGTATTTT.

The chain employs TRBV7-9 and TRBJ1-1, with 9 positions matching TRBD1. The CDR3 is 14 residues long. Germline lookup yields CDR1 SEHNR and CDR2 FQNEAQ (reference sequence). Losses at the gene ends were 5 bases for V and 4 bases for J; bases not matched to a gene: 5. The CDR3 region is CASSIGQGTTEAFF. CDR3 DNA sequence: TGTGCCAGCAGCATAGGACAGGGGACCACTGAAGCTTTCTTT.

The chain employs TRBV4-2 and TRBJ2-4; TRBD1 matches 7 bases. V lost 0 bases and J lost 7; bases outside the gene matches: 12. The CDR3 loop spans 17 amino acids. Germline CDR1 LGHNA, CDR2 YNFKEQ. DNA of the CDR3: TGTGCCAGCAGCCAAGATCCCTTAAGGGGGCGACGGAACATTCAGTACTTC. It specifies CASSQDPLRGRRNIQYF.

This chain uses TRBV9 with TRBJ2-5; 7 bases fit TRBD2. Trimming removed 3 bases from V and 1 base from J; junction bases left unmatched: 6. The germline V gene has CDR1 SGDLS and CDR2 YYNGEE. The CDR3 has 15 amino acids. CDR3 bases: TGTGCCAGCAGCGGCGGCGGGGGTGTCCAAGAGACCCAGTACTTC. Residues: CASSGGGGVQETQYF.

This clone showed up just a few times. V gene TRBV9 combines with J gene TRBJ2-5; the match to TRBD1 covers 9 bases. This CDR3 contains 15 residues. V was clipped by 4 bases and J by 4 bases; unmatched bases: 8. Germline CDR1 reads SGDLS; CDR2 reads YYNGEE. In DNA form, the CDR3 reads TGTGCCAGCAGCATAGGGACAGGGCTGAGAGAGACCCAGTACTTC. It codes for CASSIGTGLRETQYF.

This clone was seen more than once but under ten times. Here the CDR3 DNA reads TGTGCCAGCAGCTTACCTCGAGCGAACATTCAGTACTTC. Amino acids: CASSLPRANIQYF. J is TRBJ2-4 and V is TRBV5-6; D not certain. The CDR3 is 13 residues long. V lost 2 bases to trimming and J lost 7 bases, with 10 bases between them. Germline CDR1 reads SGHDT; CDR2 reads YYEEEE.

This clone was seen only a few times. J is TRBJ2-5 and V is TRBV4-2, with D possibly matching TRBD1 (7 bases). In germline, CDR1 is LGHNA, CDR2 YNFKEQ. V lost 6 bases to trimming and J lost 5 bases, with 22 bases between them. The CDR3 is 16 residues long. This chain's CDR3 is CASSRGEGGREETQYF. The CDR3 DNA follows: TGTGCCAGCAGTCGCGGGGAAGGGGGCCGGGAGGAGACCCAGTACTTC.

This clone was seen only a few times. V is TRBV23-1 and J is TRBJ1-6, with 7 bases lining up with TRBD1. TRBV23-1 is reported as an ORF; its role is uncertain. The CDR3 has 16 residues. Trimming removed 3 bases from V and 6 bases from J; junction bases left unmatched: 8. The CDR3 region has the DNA TGCGCCAGCAGTCATCATTTGGGACAGCCTAATTCACCCCTCCACTTT. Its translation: CASSHHLGQPNSPLHF.

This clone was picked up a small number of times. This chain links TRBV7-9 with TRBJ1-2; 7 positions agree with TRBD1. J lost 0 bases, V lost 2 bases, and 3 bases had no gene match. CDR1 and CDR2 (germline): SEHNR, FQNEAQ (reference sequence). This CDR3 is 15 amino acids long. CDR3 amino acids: CASSLRGPTNYGYTF. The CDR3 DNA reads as TGTGCCAGCAGCTTAAGGGGGCCTACTAACTATGGCTACACCTTC.

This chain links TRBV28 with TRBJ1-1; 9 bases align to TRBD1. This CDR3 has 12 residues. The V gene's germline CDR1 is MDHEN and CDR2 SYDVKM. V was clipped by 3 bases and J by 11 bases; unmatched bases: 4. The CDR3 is CASSFTGGAAFF. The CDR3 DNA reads TGTGCCAGCAGTTTCACAGGGGGCGCGGCTTTCTTT.

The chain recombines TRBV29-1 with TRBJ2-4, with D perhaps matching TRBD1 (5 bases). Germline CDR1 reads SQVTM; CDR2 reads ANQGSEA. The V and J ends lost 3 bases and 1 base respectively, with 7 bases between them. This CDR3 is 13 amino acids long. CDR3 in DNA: TGCAGCGTTGAGGCAGGGGCCAAAAACATTCAGTACTTC. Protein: CSVEAGAKNIQYF.

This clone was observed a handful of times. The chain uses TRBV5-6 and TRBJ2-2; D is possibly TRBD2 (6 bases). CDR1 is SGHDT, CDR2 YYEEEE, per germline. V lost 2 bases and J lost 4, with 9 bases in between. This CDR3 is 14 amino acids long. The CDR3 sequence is CASSFGGTTGELFF. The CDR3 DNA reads TGTGCCAGCAGCTTCGGCGGGACCACCGGGGAGCTGTTTTTT.

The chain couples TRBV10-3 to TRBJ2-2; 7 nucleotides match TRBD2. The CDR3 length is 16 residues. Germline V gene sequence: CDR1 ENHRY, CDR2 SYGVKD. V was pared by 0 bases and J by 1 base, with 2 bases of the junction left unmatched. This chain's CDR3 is CAISESAGENTGELFF. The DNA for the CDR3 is TGTGCCATCAGTGAGTCGGCGGGGGAGAACACCGGGGAGCTGTTTTTT.

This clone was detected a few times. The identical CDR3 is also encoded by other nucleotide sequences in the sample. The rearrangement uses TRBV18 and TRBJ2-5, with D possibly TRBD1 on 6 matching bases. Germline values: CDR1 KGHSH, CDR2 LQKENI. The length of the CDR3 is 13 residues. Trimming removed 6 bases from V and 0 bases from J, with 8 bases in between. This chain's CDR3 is CASSRTDQETQYF. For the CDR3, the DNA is TGTGCCAGCTCTAGGACAGACCAAGAGACCCAGTACTTC.

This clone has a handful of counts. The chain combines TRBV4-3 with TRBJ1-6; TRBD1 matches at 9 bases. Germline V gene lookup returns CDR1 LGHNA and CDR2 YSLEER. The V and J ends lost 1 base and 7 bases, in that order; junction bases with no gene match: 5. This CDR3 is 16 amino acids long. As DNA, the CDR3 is TGCGCCAGCAGCCAAGGATCGGGGACAGGGAATTCACCCCTCCACTTT. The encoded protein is CASSQGSGTGNSPLHF.

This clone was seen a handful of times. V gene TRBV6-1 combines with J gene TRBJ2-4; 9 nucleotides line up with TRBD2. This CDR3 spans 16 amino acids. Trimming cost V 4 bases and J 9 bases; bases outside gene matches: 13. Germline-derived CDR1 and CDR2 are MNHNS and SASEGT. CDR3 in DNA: TGTGCCAGCAGTGGGACTAGCGTGGGAACCTGGGCCATTCAGTACTTC. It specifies CASSGTSVGTWAIQYF.

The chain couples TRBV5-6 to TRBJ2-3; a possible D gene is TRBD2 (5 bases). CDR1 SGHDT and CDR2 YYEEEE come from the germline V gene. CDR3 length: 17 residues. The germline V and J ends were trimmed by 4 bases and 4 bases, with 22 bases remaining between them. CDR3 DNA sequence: TGTGCCAGCAGCCCCTTACCGGGAATTATATGGGCAGATACGCAGTATTTT. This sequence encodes CASSPLPGIIWADTQYF.

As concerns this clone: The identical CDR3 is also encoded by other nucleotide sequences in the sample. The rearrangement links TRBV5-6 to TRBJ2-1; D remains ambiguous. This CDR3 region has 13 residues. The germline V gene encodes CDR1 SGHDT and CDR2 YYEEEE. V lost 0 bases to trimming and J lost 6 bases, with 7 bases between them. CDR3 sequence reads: CASSLAHSNEQFF. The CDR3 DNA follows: TGTGCCAGCAGCTTGGCCCACTCCAATGAGCAGTTCTTC.

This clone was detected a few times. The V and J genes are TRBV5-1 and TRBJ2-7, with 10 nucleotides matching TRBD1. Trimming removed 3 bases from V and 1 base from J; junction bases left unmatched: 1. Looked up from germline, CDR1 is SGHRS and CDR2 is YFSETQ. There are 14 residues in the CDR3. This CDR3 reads CASSWGQGSYEQYF. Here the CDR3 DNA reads TGCGCCAGCAGCTGGGGACAGGGGTCCTACGAGCAGTACTTC.

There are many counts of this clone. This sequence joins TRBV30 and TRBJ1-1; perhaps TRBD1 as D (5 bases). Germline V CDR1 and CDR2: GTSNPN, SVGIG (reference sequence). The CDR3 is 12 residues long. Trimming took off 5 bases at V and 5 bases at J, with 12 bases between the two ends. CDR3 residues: CAWSGTLTEAFF. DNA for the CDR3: TGTGCCTGGTCCGGGACTTTAACTGAAGCTTTCTTT.

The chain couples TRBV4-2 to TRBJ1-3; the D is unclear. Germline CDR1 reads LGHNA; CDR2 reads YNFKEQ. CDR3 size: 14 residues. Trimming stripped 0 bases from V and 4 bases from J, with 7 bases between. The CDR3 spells CASSQERVGNTIYF. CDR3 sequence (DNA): TGTGCCAGCAGCCAAGAGAGGGTCGGAAACACCATATATTTT.

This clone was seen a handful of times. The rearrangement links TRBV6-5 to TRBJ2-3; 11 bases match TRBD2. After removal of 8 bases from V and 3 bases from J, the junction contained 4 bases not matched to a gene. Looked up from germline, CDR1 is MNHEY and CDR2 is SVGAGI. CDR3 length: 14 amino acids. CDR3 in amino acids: CASGLAGFTDTQYF. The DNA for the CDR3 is TGTGCCAGCGGACTAGCGGGTTTTACAGATACGCAGTATTTT.

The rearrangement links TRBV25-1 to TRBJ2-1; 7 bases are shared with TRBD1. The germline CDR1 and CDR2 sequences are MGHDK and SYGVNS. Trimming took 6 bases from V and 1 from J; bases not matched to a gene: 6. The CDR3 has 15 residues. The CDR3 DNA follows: TGTGCCAGCAGCGAGACGGGACAGTCCTACAATGAGCAGTTCTTC. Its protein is CASSETGQSYNEQFF.

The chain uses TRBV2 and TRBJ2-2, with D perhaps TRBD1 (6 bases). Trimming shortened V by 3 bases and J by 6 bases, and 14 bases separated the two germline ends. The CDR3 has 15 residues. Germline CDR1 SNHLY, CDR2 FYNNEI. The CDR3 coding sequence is TGTGCCAGCAGTGACAACTTGGGGGCGTCCGGGGAGCTGTTTTTT. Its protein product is CASSDNLGASGELFF. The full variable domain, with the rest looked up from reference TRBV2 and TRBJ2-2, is EPEVTQTPSHQVTQMGQEVILRCVPISNHLYFYWYRQILGQKVEFLVSFYNNEISEKSEIFDDQFSVERPDGSNFTLKIRSTKLEDSAMYFCASSDNLGASGELFFGEGSRLTVL.